The 17 T cell receptor beta chains below come from one sample, sequenced in a study of identical twins. Each CDR3 protein gets one entry after TCRdb re-called the 5' RACE reads with MiXCR. The table has roughly 250,000 distinct CDR3 sequences, approximately 7.9% seen once; the top ten hold roughly 5.4%. In addition, the sample was reused for a study of yellow fever vaccine responses in identical twins.

Sequencing was performed on CD8+ T cells sorted from blood. These receptor sequences come from a woman aged 18-35 years in good health.

This clonotype was found many times. V gene TRBV27 combines with J gene TRBJ1-4; D not certain. Looked up from germline, CDR1 is MNHEY and CDR2 is SMNVEV (reference sequence). The ends were cut back, 5 bases at V and 0 bases at J, with 7 bases in the middle. The CDR3 loop spans 14 amino acids. DNA for the CDR3: TGTGCCAGCAGTAGACAAGCAACTAATGAAAAACTGTTTTTT. Its protein product is CASSRQATNEKLFF. Combining the CDR3 with reference TRBV27 and TRBJ1-4 gives the whole variable domain EAQVTQNPRYLITVTGKKLTVTCSQNMNHEYMSWYRQDPGLGLRQIYYSMNVEVTDKGDVPEGYKVSRKEKRNFPLILESPSPNQTSLYFCASSRQATNEKLFFGSGTQLSVL.

This clonotype has more than one count but fewer than ten. This rearrangement joins TRBV6-2 or TRBV6-3 to TRBJ2-7; D ambiguous. The germline V gene has CDR1 MNHEY and CDR2 SVGEGT. The CDR3 has 12 amino acids. Trimming took 4 bases from V and 6 from J, leaving 10 bases between them. The CDR3 nucleotides are TGTGCCAGCAGTTTTCCCGTTGCCGAGCAGTACTTC. It encodes CASSFPVAEQYF.

This clonotype was counted ten times or more. The gene calls are TRBV11-1 and TRBJ2-5, with D tentatively TRBD1 (5 bases). Germline values: CDR1 SGHAT, CDR2 FQDESV (reference sequence). V lost 5 bases and J 1 base, leaving 11 bases between the germline ends. The CDR3 consists of 14 residues. CDR3 protein: CASSPRQLQETQYF. CDR3 coding DNA: TGTGCCAGCAGCCCGCGACAGCTCCAAGAGACCCAGTACTTC.

A few counts support this clonotype. Mismatch with germline at one junction end may stem from a read error. The rearrangement uses TRBV7-6 and TRBJ2-1; TRBD2 matches at 8 bases. The CDR3 covers 16 residues. Germline V CDR1 and CDR2: SGHVS, FNYEAQ. The CDR3 DNA reads as TGTGCCAGCAGCCACATAGCGGGACCGTCCTACAATGAGCTGTTCTTC. The encoded protein is CASSHIAGPSYNELFF.

This chain links TRBV28 with TRBJ2-1; 8 bases align to TRBD2. The CDR3 contains 16 residues. V gave up 6 bases and J gave up 4 bases; unmatched junction bases: 11. CDR1 is MDHEN and CDR2 is SYDVKM in the germline V gene. As DNA, the CDR3 is TGTGCCAGCAGCCCCCGTAGGACTAGCAGATACAATGAGCAGTTCTTC. This sequence encodes CASSPRRTSRYNEQFF.

The chain recombines TRBV12-3 or TRBV12-4 with TRBJ1-1, with 7 bases identical to TRBD1. V lost 2 bases, J lost 2 bases, and 5 bases stayed unmatched. This CDR3 is built from 15 residues. For the CDR3, the DNA is TGTGCCAGCAGTTTACCGTTAGGGGGCAACACTGAAGCTTTCTTT. Its translation is CASSLPLGGNTEAFF.

This clonotype was observed at least ten times. The V call is TRBV4-1, the J call TRBJ1-1; TRBD1 is a possible D gene (5 bases). With 0 bases removed from V and 5 bases from J, the gap between germline ends came to 13 bases. CDR3 length: 15 residues. CDR1 is MGHRA, CDR2 YSYEKL, per germline. As DNA, the CDR3 is TGCGCCAGCAGCCAAGAGCAGGGATTCGTAACTGAAGCTTTCTTT. Amino acid sequence: CASSQEQGFVTEAFF.

The rearrangement links TRBV7-3 to TRBJ2-7; TRBD2 agrees at 12 bases. The CDR3 consists of 17 residues. With 2 bases clipped from V and 3 bases from J, the junction kept 8 bases outside the gene matches. The germline V gene encodes CDR1 SGHTA and CDR2 FQGTGA. The CDR3 nucleotides read TGTGCCAGCAGCTTATTCCCCCCGGGACTAGCGGGCTACGAGCAGTACTTC. Translated, it gives CASSLFPPGLAGYEQYF.

A few counts support this clonotype. The chain uses TRBV27 and TRBJ2-7; the match to TRBD2 covers 7 bases. CDR1 MNHEY and CDR2 SMNVEV come from the germline V gene (reference sequence). The V and J ends lost 1 base and 3 bases, in that order; junction bases with no gene match: 9. The CDR3 has 16 amino acids. CDR3 DNA: TGTGCCAGCAGTTTATTTTCTTCTAGCGGTATCTACGAGCAGTACTTC. It specifies CASSLFSSSGIYEQYF.

This clonotype has at least ten counts. V usage is TRBV7-2 and J usage is TRBJ2-3; no clear D. Germline CDR1 SGHTA, CDR2 FQGNSA. V gave up 5 bases and J gave up 4 bases, with 16 bases separating them. The CDR3 contains 15 residues. The CDR3 DNA sequence: TGTGCCAGCAGCCGAGGACGGGCCGGGTCAGATACGCAGTATTTT. Protein product: CASSRGRAGSDTQYF.

This chain connects TRBV7-9 to TRBJ2-7, with D hard to call. Germline CDR1 and CDR2: SEHNR and FQNEAQ (reference sequence). V was clipped by 5 bases and J by 4 bases, with 9 bases between them. This CDR3 region has 12 residues. The DNA for the CDR3 is TGTGCCAGCAGCCGAAACGGGTACGAGCAGTACTTC. It yields the protein CASSRNGYEQYF.

This clonotype was observed at least ten times. This chain uses TRBV28 with TRBJ2-5, with TRBD2 matching over 8 bases. The CDR3 consists of 15 residues. V lost 8 bases, J lost 2 bases, and 10 bases stayed unmatched. From germline, CDR1 is MDHEN and CDR2 SYDVKM. CDR3 sequence: CASDGTRVTQETQYF. In DNA, the CDR3 is TGTGCCAGCGATGGGACTAGGGTAACTCAAGAGACCCAGTACTTC.

This clonotype was seen ten or more times. The chain combines TRBV20-1 with TRBJ2-1; D might be TRBD2 (5 bases). The V and J ends lost 3 bases and 5 bases respectively, with 14 bases between them. Looked up from germline, CDR1 is DFQATT and CDR2 is SNEGSKA (reference sequence). This CDR3 contains 14 residues. Here the CDR3 DNA reads TGCAGTGCTAGGGGGTTGAACGGGGACAATGAGCAGTTCTTC. This sequence encodes CSARGLNGDNEQFF.

The V and J genes are TRBV4-2 and TRBJ2-1, with TRBD2 as a possible D gene (6 bases). Germline loops: CDR1 LGHNA, CDR2 YNFKEQ. This CDR3 is built from 16 residues. The germline V and J ends were trimmed by 0 bases and 3 bases, with 12 bases remaining between them. The CDR3 bases are TGTGCCAGCAGCCAAGAGAGTAGCGGATACTACAATGAGCAGTTCTTC. This gives the protein CASSQESSGYYNEQFF.

Notes on this clonotype: Relative to the germline gene, one junction end is altered; a read error may explain this. V and J are TRBV7-6 and TRBJ1-6; possible D gene TRBD1, 5 bases. The CDR3 covers 15 residues. The germline CDR1 and CDR2 sequences are SGHVS and FNYEAQ. The CDR3 loop is CASSAGGGGNTPLHF. The CDR3 DNA reads as TGTGCCAGCAGCGCCGGGGGTGGCGGTAATACACCCCTCCACTTT.

This clonotype was seen many times. V is TRBV5-1 and J is TRBJ2-1, with D uncertain. Trimming removed 6 bases at V and 0 bases at J, with 10 bases between. Germline CDR1 reads SGHRS; CDR2 reads YFSETQ. The CDR3 loop spans 14 amino acids. In nucleotides, the CDR3 is TGCGCCAGCACATTCGAGAGCTCCTACAATGAGCAGTTCTTC. It is translated as CASTFESSYNEQFF.

This clonotype was counted ten times or more. The chain joins TRBV27 to TRBJ1-2; 8 bases match TRBD1. With 4 bases clipped from V and 4 bases from J, the junction kept 2 bases outside the gene matches. The CDR3 is 13 amino acids. Germline loops: CDR1 MNHEY, CDR2 SMNVEV (reference sequence). CDR3 nucleotide sequence: TGTGCCAGCAGTTATGGACAGGGCTATGGCTACACCTTC. This sequence encodes CASSYGQGYGYTF.